This T cell receptor (beta chain) was captured in a study of shared clonotypes between healthy human individuals. Study-wide results and limits: Non-shared clonotypes had lower generation probabilities than those shared by all four donors. The represented genetic and exposure-history diversity was limited by the small number of donors.

Naive CD8 cells lacked CD45RO, underwent positive selection for CCR7 and left out terminally differentiated effector memory CD45RA+ cells. Details on this clone: Antigen specificity is unknown.

Measured with immunoSEQ multiplex PCR; TCRdb has only the in-frame clones, and not every one. The sample lists over 2 million clones; 85% to 95% were seen once. The sequencing sample was made of naive CD8+ T cells sorted from blood. The sequence derives from a man younger than 35 in good health.

The CDR3 DNA follows: TGTGCCAGCAGTTTAACGCCCGAGGGGGTCTACGAGCAGTACTTC. This translates into CASSLTPEGVYEQYF. This sequence joins TRBV6-5 and TRBJ2-7, with a tentative D call TRBD1 (6 bases). CDR1 is MNHEY, CDR2 SVGAGI, per germline. The CDR3 sequence is 15 residues long. V lost 4 bases and J lost 3, with 16 bases in between.